These 15 T cell receptor beta chains came from one sample sequenced in a study of graft-versus-host responses after intestinal transplantation. Profiling relied on immunoSEQ multiplex PCR, and the TCRdb table lists in-frame clones only, not all of them. The table has over 8,000 clones, 65% to 80% seen once. Graft material was processed, releasing intraepithelial and lamina propria lymphocytes. Sequences were derived from ileum tissue, sampled approximately 460 days after transplant. Every receptor here comes from a human patient who received an intestinal transplant, so some T cells may come from the graft donor.

The chain is built from TRBV19 and TRBJ2-3, with 9 bases lining up with TRBD2. V shed 5 bases, J shed 15 bases, and the junction held 12 bases outside the gene matches. The CDR3 sequence is 13 residues long. In germline, CDR1 is LNHDA, CDR2 SQIVND (reference sequence). CDR3 in amino acids: CASSPQDRGGEYF. DNA of the CDR3: TGTGCCAGTAGTCCCCAGGATCGCGGGGGGGAATATTTT.

Points on this clone: At the DNA level, this CDR3 is encoded by other sequences in the same sample as well. The chain joins TRBV5-1 to TRBJ2-5; D remains ambiguous. This CDR3 spans 15 amino acids. Trimming left V 0 bases short and J 2 bases short, with 11 bases between. In germline, CDR1 is SGHRS, CDR2 YFSETQ. The CDR3 is CASSLDGRRQETQYF. CDR3 coding DNA: TGCGCCAGCAGCTTGGACGGGCGTAGGCAAGAGACCCAGTACTTC.

The sample holds a few counts of this clone. The V and J genes are TRBV27 and TRBJ2-2; D gene unclear. The ends were cut back, 3 bases at V and 4 bases at J, with 15 bases in the middle. This CDR3 contains 16 residues. The germline gives CDR1 MNHEY, CDR2 SMNVEV (reference sequence). The CDR3 here is CASSLSQTPTTGELFF. The CDR3, as DNA: TGTGCCAGCAGTTTGTCCCAAACACCGACCACCGGGGAGCTGTTTTTT.

This clone was picked up one time. The chain recombines TRBV30 with TRBJ2-6; perhaps TRBD1 as D (5 bases). Germline assignment: CDR1 GTSNPN and CDR2 SVGIG (reference sequence). V was pared by 4 bases and J by 4 bases, with 11 bases between. The length of the CDR3 is 14 residues. CDR3 DNA: TGTGCCTGGATCAGGGTCTCCGGGGCCAACGTCCTGACTTTC. Its translation: CAWIRVSGANVLTF.

This chain links TRBV11-1 with TRBJ1-1; 7 bases map to TRBD1. Germline V gene data show CDR1 as SGHAT and CDR2 as FQDESV (reference sequence). The CDR3 runs 15 residues. Unmatched junction bases numbered 16, after V lost 5 bases and J lost 10 bases. The CDR3 reads CASSITGTAPSGAFF. The CDR3, as DNA: TGTGCCAGCAGCATAACCGGGACAGCCCCTTCCGGAGCTTTCTTT.

The chain couples TRBV19 to TRBJ2-4, with D uncertain. From germline, CDR1 is LNHDA and CDR2 SQIVND (reference sequence). Trimming left V 5 bases short and J 2 bases short, with 13 bases between. This CDR3 is built from 15 residues. The CDR3 here is CASSDLRLPKNIQYF. The CDR3 DNA reads as TGTGCCAGTAGTGATCTGCGTCTGCCCAAAAACATTCAGTACTTC. Using reference TRBV19 and TRBJ2-4 for the parts outside the CDR3, the full variable domain is DGGITQSPKYLFRKEGQNVTLSCEQNLNHDAMYWYRQDPGQGLRLIYYSQIVNDFQKGDIAEGYSVSREKKESFPLTVTSAQKNPTAFYLCASSDLRLPKNIQYFGAGTRLSVL.

The V call is TRBV6-6, the J call TRBJ1-6; D is perhaps TRBD1 (6 bases). The CDR3 runs 14 residues. Trimming pared 11 bases from V and 7 bases from J, leaving 18 bases between. In germline, CDR1 is MNHNY, CDR2 SVGAGI (reference sequence). CDR3: CAAAPGAENSPLHF. The CDR3 DNA follows: TGTGCCGCCGCCCCAGGGGCGGAAAATTCACCCCTCCACTTT.

This clone was observed once. V gene TRBV6-1 combines with J gene TRBJ2-5; 8 positions match TRBD1. The germline V gene has CDR1 MNHNS and CDR2 SASEGT. V was pared by 6 bases and J by 5 bases, with 5 bases of the junction left unmatched. The CDR3 length is 13 residues. The CDR3, as DNA: TGTGCCAGCAGCGCGGACAGGGTGGAGACCCAGTACTTC. Residues: CASSADRVETQYF.

This clone was detected a few times. The rearrangement joins TRBV19 to TRBJ2-5; 9 positions agree with TRBD1. Germline assignment: CDR1 LNHDA and CDR2 SQIVND (reference sequence). The CDR3 consists of 15 residues. V shed 4 bases and J 2 bases; nucleotides not matched to a gene: 5. The CDR3 protein is CASSREGQGQETQYF. CDR3 nucleotide sequence: TGTGCCAGTAGTAGGGAAGGACAGGGGCAAGAGACCCAGTACTTC.

V gene TRBV6-5 combines with J gene TRBJ2-2; TRBD1 agrees at 9 bases. Germline trimming cut 6 bases from V and 2 bases from J; bases unmatched to any gene: 1. The CDR3 extends over 14 amino acids. Germline lookup yields CDR1 MNHEY and CDR2 SVGAGI. The CDR3 protein is CASRGQGNTGELFF. The CDR3 DNA is TGTGCCAGCAGGGGACAGGGTAACACCGGGGAGCTGTTTTTT.

The chain joins TRBV28 to TRBJ2-3; 9 bases map to TRBD1. CDR3 length equals 14 residues. Trimming took 3 bases from V and 5 from J; bases not matched to a gene: 3. The germline V gene has CDR1 MDHEN and CDR2 SYDVKM. The chain's CDR3 is CASSFDRGKDTQYF. The CDR3 region has the DNA TGTGCCAGCAGTTTCGACAGGGGGAAAGATACGCAGTATTTT. Filled out from reference TRBV28 and TRBJ2-3, the complete variable domain reads DVKVTQSSRYLVKRTGEKVFLECVQDMDHENMFWYRQDPGLGLRLIYFSYDVKMKEKGDIPEGYSVSREKKERFSLILESASTNQTSMYLCASSFDRGKDTQYFGPGTRLTVL.

This clone has a handful of counts. The rearrangement uses TRBV20-1 and TRBJ1-1; D is unresolved. The V end was cut by 0 bases, the J end by 8 bases, with 4 bases between. This CDR3 spans 10 amino acids. Per germline, CDR1 DFQATT and CDR2 SNEGSKA (reference sequence). The CDR3 DNA reads as TGCAGTGCTAGAGATCAGGAAGCTTTCTTT. As protein: CSARDQEAFF.

The rearrangement joins TRBV7-2 to TRBJ1-2, with D perhaps matching TRBD1 (5 bases). The germline CDR1 and CDR2 sequences are SGHTA and FQGNSA. Between the trimmed V and J ends, which lost 5 bases and 5 bases, there was a span of 12 bases. The CDR3 runs 13 residues. CDR3 nucleotides: TGTGCCAGCAGCACCCGGGACCGTTATGGCTACACCTTC. Amino acids: CASSTRDRYGYTF.

A few counts support this clone. The chain couples TRBV30 to TRBJ1-1, with 7 bases lining up with TRBD1. CDR3 length: 14 amino acids. Germline V CDR1 and CDR2: GTSNPN, SVGIG (reference sequence). With V trimmed by 2 bases and J by 4 bases, 7 bases remained unmatched. The CDR3 bases are TGTGCCTGGAGTCTAACAGGGGTTGGCACTGAAGCTTTCTTT. This sequence encodes CAWSLTGVGTEAFF.

This chain links TRBV7-3 with TRBJ2-1; TRBD2 agrees at 10 bases. J was trimmed by 4 bases and V by 4 bases; bases with no gene match: 4. CDR1 and CDR2 from the germline V gene are SGHTA and FQGTGA. This CDR3 contains 15 residues. As DNA, the CDR3 is TGTGCCAGCAGCTCCGGACTAGCGGCTTACAATGAGCAGTTCTTC. Translating it yields CASSSGLAAYNEQFF.